This is a list of T cell receptor beta chains from one sample in a study of PD-1 blockade in mismatch repair-deficient tumors. Generated by immunoSEQ multiplex PCR, the TCRdb table keeps only in-frame clones and is missing some. Of some 100,000 clones listed, about four fifths are singletons. Material: peripheral blood, obtained approximately 36 weeks after starting pembrolizumab. These receptors originate from an adult with mismatch repair-deficient cancer. CDR3s include the opening cysteine and the closing phenylalanine or tryptophan. D genes are given only for firm matches. The size of a clone is reported for some rows only, either as once, few or many, or as a class for expanded clones.

clone_size: -
j_call: TRBJ2-7
d_call: -
v_call: TRBV10-3
cdr3_nt: TGTGCCATCAAGGGTGAATACTACGAGCAGTACTTC
cdr3_aa: CAIKGEYYEQYF

clone_size: -
j_call: TRBJ2-3
d_call: -
v_call: TRBV5-4
cdr3_nt: TGTGCCAGCAGCTTGAAATTTAGCAGTAGCACAGATACGCAGTATTTT
cdr3_aa: CASSLKFSSSTDTQYF

clone_size: -
j_call: TRBJ2-1
d_call: TRBD2
v_call: TRBV28
cdr3_nt: TGTGCCAGCAGTAGAAGTGCGGGAGTGGCGAGTGAGCAGTTCTTC
cdr3_aa: CASSRSAGVASEQFF

clone_size: -
j_call: TRBJ2-1
d_call: -
v_call: TRBV27
cdr3_nt: TGTGCCAGCAGTCTGGATACAAGGGAGCAGTTCTTC
cdr3_aa: CASSLDTREQFF

clone_size: -
j_call: TRBJ1-2
d_call: TRBD1
v_call: TRBV5-4
cdr3_nt: TGTGCCAGCAGCTGGGATACGACAGGGGGCTACACCTTC
cdr3_aa: CASSWDTTGGYTF

clone_size: -
j_call: TRBJ2-6
d_call: -
v_call: TRBV5-1
cdr3_nt: TGCGCCAGCAAACAGGGAAACTCTGGGGCCAACGTCCTGACTTTC
cdr3_aa: CASKQGNSGANVLTF

clone_size: -
j_call: TRBJ2-6
d_call: -
v_call: TRBV5-6
cdr3_nt: TGTGCCAGCAGATTGGTAGTTGGGGCCAACGTCCTGACTTTC
cdr3_aa: CASRLVVGANVLTF

clone_size: -
j_call: TRBJ2-1
d_call: -
v_call: TRBV11-1
cdr3_nt: TGTGCCAGCAGCTTAAACCGGGAGCAGTTCTTC
cdr3_aa: CASSLNREQFF

clone_size: once
j_call: TRBJ2-7
d_call: TRBD1
v_call: TRBV19
cdr3_nt: TGTGCCAGTAGTTGGACAGGGGGTGATTACGAGCAGTACTTC
cdr3_aa: CASSWTGGDYEQYF

clone_size: few
j_call: TRBJ1-1
d_call: -
v_call: TRBV2
cdr3_nt: TGTGCCACCCATGGACAGACGAACACTGAAGCTTTCTTT
cdr3_aa: CATHGQTNTEAFF

clone_size: once
j_call: TRBJ1-2
d_call: TRBD1
v_call: TRBV5-4
cdr3_nt: TGTGCCAGCAGCCCGGACAGGGGCAACTATGGCTACACCTTC
cdr3_aa: CASSPDRGNYGYTF

clone_size: -
j_call: TRBJ2-7
d_call: -
v_call: TRBV11-1
cdr3_nt: TGTGCCAGCAGCTTTATCCCCAACGAGCAGTACTTC
cdr3_aa: CASSFIPNEQYF